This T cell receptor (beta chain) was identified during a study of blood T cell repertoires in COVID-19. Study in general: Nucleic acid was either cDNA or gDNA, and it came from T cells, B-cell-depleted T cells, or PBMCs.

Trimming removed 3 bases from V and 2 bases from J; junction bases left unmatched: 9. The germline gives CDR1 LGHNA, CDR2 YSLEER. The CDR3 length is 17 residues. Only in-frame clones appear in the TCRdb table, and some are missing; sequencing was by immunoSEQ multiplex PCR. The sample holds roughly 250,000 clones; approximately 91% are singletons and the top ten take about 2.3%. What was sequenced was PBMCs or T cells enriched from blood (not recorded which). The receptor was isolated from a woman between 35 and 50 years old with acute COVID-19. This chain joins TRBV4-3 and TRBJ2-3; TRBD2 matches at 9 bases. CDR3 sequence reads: CASSHSISGSPTDTQYF. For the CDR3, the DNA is TGCGCCAGCAGCCACTCGATTAGCGGGAGCCCCACAGATACGCAGTATTTT.